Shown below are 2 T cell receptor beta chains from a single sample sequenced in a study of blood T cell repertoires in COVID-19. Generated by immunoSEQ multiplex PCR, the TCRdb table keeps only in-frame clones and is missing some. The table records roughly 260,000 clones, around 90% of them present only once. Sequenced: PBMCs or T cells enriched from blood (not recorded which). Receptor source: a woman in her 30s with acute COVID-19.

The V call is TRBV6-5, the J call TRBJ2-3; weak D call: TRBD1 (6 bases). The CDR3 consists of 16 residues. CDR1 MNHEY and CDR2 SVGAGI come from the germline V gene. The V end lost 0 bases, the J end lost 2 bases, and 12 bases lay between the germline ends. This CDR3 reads CASSYSPQGSTDTQYF. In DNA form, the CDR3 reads TGTGCCAGCAGTTACTCGCCACAGGGATCCACAGATACGCAGTATTTT.

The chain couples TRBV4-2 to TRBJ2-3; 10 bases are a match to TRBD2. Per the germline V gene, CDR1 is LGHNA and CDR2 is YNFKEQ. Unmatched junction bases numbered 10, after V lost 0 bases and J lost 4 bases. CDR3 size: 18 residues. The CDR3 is CASSQDEGAGGSSDTQYF. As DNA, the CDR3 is TGTGCCAGCAGCCAAGACGAAGGAGCGGGGGGGAGTTCAGATACGCAGTATTTT.